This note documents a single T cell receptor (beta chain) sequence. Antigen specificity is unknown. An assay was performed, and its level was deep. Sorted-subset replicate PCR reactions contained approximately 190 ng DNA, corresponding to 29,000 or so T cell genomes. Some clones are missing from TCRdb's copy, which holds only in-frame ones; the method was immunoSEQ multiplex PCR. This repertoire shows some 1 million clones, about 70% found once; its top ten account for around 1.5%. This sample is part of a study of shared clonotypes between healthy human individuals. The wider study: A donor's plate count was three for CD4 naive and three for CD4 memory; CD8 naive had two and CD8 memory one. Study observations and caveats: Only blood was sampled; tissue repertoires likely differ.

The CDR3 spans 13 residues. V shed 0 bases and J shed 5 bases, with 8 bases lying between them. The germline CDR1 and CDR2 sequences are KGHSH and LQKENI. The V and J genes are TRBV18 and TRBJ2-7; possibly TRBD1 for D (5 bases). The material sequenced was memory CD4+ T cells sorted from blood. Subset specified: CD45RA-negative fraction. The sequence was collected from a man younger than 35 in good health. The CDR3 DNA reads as TGTGCCAGCTCACCACCGACAGTCGACGAGCAGTACTTC. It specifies CASSPPTVDEQYF.